This T cell receptor (beta chain) was sequenced in a study of shared clonotypes between healthy human individuals. Study overall: Donors had three CD4 naive, three CD4 memory, two CD8 naive and one CD8 memory plate apiece.

Repertoires were generated with immunoSEQ multiplex PCR, while TCRdb's copy carries only in-frame clones and drops some. The sample carries a few million clones, about 92% recorded once. Germline-derived CDR1 and CDR2 are SEHNR and FQNEAQ (reference sequence). This CDR3 spans 13 amino acids. Trimming cost V 1 base and J 3 bases, with 6 bases left between them. This receptor was obtained from a man aged 18-30 years in good health. The sequencing sample was made of naive CD4+ T cells sorted from blood. Indicated subset: CD45RA+ positively selected. This chain uses TRBV7-9 with TRBJ1-2; possible D gene TRBD1, 6 bases. This chain's CDR3 is CASSLGGHYGYTF. The CDR3 bases are TGTGCCAGCAGCTTAGGGGGGCACTATGGCTACACCTTC.